This TCR beta chain appears in the sequencing data of a study of blood T cell repertoires in COVID-19. The overall study: Sources were T cells, B-cell-depleted T cells, or PBMCs; the material itself was cDNA or gDNA.

Per the original data handling: Estimation of nucleated cell counts was performed using reference gene primer amplification. Clones were sequenced by immunoSEQ multiplex PCR, and TCRdb holds only the in-frame ones, with some missing. The V and J calls and clone size were taken over from that table, and D and trimming were inferred from the DNA. The sample records a few hundred thousand clones, about 84% being singletons. Trimming took off 6 bases at V and 7 bases at J, with 19 bases between the two ends. Germline-derived CDR1 and CDR2 are DFQATT and SNEGSKA (reference sequence). The CDR3 runs 15 residues.

The source is a man older than 75 with acute or convalescent COVID-19. The source material was peripheral blood. The genes are TRBV20-1 and TRBJ1-6, with TRBD1 as a possible D gene (6 bases). DNA of the CDR3: TGCAGTGCGAGTGGAGGGGGTCCCCCAAATTCACCCCTCCACTTT. Protein: CSASGGGPPNSPLHF.